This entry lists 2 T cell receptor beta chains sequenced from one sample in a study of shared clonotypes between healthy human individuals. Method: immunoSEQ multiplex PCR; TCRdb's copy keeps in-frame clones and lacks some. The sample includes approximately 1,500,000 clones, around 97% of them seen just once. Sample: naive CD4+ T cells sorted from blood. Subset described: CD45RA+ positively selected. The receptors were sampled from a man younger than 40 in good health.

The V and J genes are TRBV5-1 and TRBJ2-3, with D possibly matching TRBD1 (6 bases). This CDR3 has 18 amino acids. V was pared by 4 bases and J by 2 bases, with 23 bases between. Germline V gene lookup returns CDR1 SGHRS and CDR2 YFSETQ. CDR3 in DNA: TGCGCCAGCAGCGTAGGCCTGTGGGCAGGGACAAACACAGATACGCAGTATTTT. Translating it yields CASSVGLWAGTNTDTQYF.

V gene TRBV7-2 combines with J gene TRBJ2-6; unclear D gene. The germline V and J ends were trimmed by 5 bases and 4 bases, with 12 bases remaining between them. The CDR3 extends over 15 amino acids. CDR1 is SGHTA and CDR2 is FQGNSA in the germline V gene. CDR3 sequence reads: CASSHAERGANVLTF. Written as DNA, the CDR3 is TGTGCCAGCAGCCACGCCGAGAGGGGGGCCAACGTCCTGACTTTC.